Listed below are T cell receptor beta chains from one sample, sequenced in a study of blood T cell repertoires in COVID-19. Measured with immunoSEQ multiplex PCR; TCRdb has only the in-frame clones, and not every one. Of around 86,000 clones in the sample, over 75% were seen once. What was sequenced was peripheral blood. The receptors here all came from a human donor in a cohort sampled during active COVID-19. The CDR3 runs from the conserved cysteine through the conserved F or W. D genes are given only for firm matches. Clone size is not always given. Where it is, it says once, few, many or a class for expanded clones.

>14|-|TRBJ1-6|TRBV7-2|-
CASSLARDNSPLHF
TGTGCCAGCAGCTTAGCGCGGGATAATTCACCCCTCCACTTT
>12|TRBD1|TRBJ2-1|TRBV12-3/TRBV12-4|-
CASSPGTARQFF
TGTGCCAGCAGTCCAGGGACAGCCCGGCAGTTCTTC
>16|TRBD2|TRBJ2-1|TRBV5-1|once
CASRPLWGGGHNEQFF
TGCGCCAGCAGGCCCCTCTGGGGCGGGGGTCACAATGAGCAGTTCTTC
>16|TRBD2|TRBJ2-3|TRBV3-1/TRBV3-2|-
CASSPPASGGAYTQYF
TGTGCCAGCAGCCCTCCAGCGAGCGGGGGGGCGTATACGCAGTATTTT
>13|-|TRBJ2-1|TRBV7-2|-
CASSLDAGTRQFF
TGTGCCAGCAGCTTAGACGCCGGGACTCGGCAGTTCTTC
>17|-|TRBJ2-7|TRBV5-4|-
CASSFKALLGGSYEQYF
TGTGCCAGCAGCTTTAAGGCGTTACTAGGGGGAAGCTACGAGCAGTACTTC
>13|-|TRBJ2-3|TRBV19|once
CATKGGGTDTQYF
TGTGCCACCAAAGGGGGAGGGACAGATACGCAGTATTTT
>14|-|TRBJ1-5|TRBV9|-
CASSPGLFLGPQHF
TGTGCCAGCAGCCCCGGACTGTTTCTGGGGCCCCAGCATTTT
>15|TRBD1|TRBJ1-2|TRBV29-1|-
CSVLKPGQGQGGYTF
TGCAGCGTCCTCAAGCCGGGACAGGGGCAGGGGGGCTACACCTTC
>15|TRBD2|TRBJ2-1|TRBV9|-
CASSGRGSSYNEQFF
TGTGCCAGCAGCGGGCGGGGGAGCTCCTACAATGAGCAGTTCTTC
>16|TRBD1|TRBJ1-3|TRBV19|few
CASSVGTGEQGNTIYF
TGTGCCAGTAGTGTCGGGACAGGGGAACAAGGAAACACCATATATTTT
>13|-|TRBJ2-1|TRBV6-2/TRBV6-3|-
CASSPGGYNEQFF
TGTGCCAGCAGTCCCGGGGGTTACAATGAGCAGTTCTTC
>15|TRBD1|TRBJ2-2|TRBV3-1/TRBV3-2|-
CASSQQGVDTGELFF
TGTGCCAGCAGCCAACAGGGGGTGGACACCGGGGAGCTGTTTTTT
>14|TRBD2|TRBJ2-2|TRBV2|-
CASWGLGDTGELFF
TGTGCCAGCTGGGGACTAGGTGACACCGGGGAGCTGTTTTTT
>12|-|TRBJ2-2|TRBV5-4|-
CASSLNNGELFF
TGTGCCAGCAGCTTGAATAACGGGGAGCTGTTTTTT
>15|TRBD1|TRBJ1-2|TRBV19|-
CASSITGTGDYGYTF
TGTGCCAGTAGTATAACCGGGACAGGGGACTATGGCTACACCTTC
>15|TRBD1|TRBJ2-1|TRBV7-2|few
CASSLDRGAYNEQFF
TGTGCCAGCAGCTTAGACAGGGGGGCCTACAATGAGCAGTTCTTC
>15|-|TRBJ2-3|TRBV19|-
CASSIWASSEDTQYF
TGTGCCAGTAGTATCTGGGCGAGTAGTGAGGATACGCAGTATTTT
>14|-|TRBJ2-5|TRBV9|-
CASSPQGLEETQYF
TGTGCCAGCAGCCCTCAAGGACTGGAGGAGACCCAGTACTTC
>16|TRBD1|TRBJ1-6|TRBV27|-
CASSRRGGADNSPLHF
TGTGCCAGCAGCCGGCGAGGGGGCGCGGATAATTCACCCCTCCACTTT
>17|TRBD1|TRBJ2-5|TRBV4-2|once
CASSPRFGTASQETQYF
TGTGCCAGCAGCCCACGATTCGGGACAGCAAGCCAAGAGACCCAGTACTTC
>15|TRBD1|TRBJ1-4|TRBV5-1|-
CASSLEGQGVEKLFF
TGCGCCAGCAGCTTGGAAGGACAGGGGGTTGAAAAACTGTTTTTT
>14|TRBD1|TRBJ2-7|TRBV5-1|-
CASRTGANSYEQYF
TGCGCCAGCAGGACAGGGGCCAACTCCTACGAGCAGTACTTC
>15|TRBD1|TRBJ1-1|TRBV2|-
CASTLQGAVSTEAFF
TGTGCCAGCACTCTACAGGGGGCAGTGAGCACTGAAGCTTTCTTT
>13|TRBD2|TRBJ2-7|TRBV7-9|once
CASSLTLAAEQYF
TGTGCCAGCAGCTTAACGCTAGCGGCCGAGCAGTACTTC
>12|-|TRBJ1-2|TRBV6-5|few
CAIRQEYYGYTF
TGTGCCATACGACAGGAGTACTATGGCTACACCTTC
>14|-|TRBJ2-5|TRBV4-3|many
CASSQDSASETQYF
TGCGCCAGCAGCCAAGATAGTGCGTCAGAGACCCAGTACTTC
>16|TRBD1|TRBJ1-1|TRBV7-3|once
CASSSHRGRENTEAFF
TGTGCCAGCAGCTCTCACAGGGGGCGGGAGAACACTGAAGCTTTCTTT
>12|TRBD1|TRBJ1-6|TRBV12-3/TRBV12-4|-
CASRTGGTPLHF
TGTGCCAGCAGGACAGGGGGTACTCCCCTCCACTTT
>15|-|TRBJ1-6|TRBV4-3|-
CASSQDWGRGSPLHF
TGCGCCAGCAGCCAAGATTGGGGAAGGGGTTCACCCCTCCACTTT
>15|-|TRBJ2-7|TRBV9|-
CASSAPPPRSGEQYF
TGTGCCAGCAGCGCCCCTCCCCCAAGGTCGGGGGAGCAGTACTTC
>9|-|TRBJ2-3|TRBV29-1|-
CSVGETQYF
TGCAGCGTCGGAGAGACGCAGTATTTT
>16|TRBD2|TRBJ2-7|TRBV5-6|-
CASSVGLAGVPYEQYF
TGTGCCAGCAGCGTGGGACTAGCGGGAGTCCCCTACGAGCAGTACTTC
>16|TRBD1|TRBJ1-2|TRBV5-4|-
CASSSKDNQGVDGYTF
TGTGCCAGCAGCTCCAAGGACAATCAGGGGGTGGATGGCTACACCTTC
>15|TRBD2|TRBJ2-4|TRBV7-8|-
CASSLQGTSADIQYF
TGTGCCAGCAGCTTGCAGGGGACTAGCGCGGACATTCAGTACTTC